The 21 T cell receptor beta chains given below trace back to one sample, sequenced in a study of vaccination and CD4 T cells after COVID-19. The assay that was used to sequence DNA from cultured CD4+ T cells was the Oncomine TCR Beta short-read assay. A single record per CDR3 protein comes from TCRdb applying MiXCR to the PCR reads. The table has about 6,800 distinct CDR3 sequences, around 51% seen once; the top ten hold 25%. Their cognate antigens are unknown. Regarding treatment: roughly 11-day PBMC culture with coronavirus spike peptide pools or control peptides (ViraFEST assay). Gathered ahead of the COVID-19 pandemic (2011-2018) were the CD4+ T cells of the unexposed donor. The material sequenced was CD4+ T cells from blood, cultured in vitro. These TCRs come from a human donor in good health.

V usage is TRBV2 and J usage is TRBJ2-7; unclear D gene. CDR1 is SNHLY, CDR2 FYNNEI, per germline. The V gene lost 1 base and the J gene lost 4 bases, with 20 bases spanning the gap. This CDR3 spans 17 amino acids. The CDR3 DNA sequence: TGTGCCAGCAGTGAAGGGTGGAGCGCCCAAGACGCTTACGAGCAGTACTTC. It encodes CASSEGWSAQDAYEQYF.

This chain links TRBV12-3 or TRBV12-4 with TRBJ1-5; D may be TRBD1 (6 bases). Trimming took 0 bases from V and 5 from J, leaving 8 bases between them. CDR3 length: 14 amino acids. This CDR3 reads CASSLAQGHQPQHF. The CDR3 DNA sequence: TGTGCCAGCAGTTTAGCCCAGGGGCATCAGCCCCAGCATTTT.

V is TRBV18 and J is TRBJ1-2; tentative D call: TRBD1 (6 bases). Deletions cut 3 bases from V and 13 bases from J, with 12 bases between. CDR1 is KGHSH and CDR2 is LQKENI in the germline V gene. CDR3 length: 11 amino acids. The CDR3 is CASSPGQGSTF. CDR3 DNA sequence: TGTGCCAGCTCACCGGGGCAGGGGTCCACCTTC.

This clonotype was observed a few times. The CDR3 DNA follows: TGCAGTGCTCGACTAGCGGGAGGCACAGATACGCAGTATTTT. This codes for CSARLAGGTDTQYF. The chain carries TRBV20-1 and TRBJ2-3; TRBD2 matches 12 bases. The CDR3 contains 14 residues. With 5 bases clipped from V and 1 base from J, the junction kept 1 base outside the gene matches. In germline, CDR1 is DFQATT, CDR2 SNEGSKA (reference sequence).

This clonotype was found a few times. The chain recombines TRBV7-8 with TRBJ2-3, with unresolved D. Trimming shortened V by 3 bases and J by 3 bases, and 16 bases separated the two germline ends. CDR1 and CDR2 (germline): SGHVS, FQNEAQ. The CDR3 length is 16 residues. For the CDR3, the DNA is TGTGCCAGCAGCTTGGGTATTGGCAGACGAACAGATACGCAGTATTTT. It yields the protein CASSLGIGRRTDTQYF.

The chain combines TRBV20-1 with TRBJ1-3; perhaps TRBD1 as D (6 bases). Germline assignment: CDR1 DFQATT and CDR2 SNEGSKA (reference sequence). The CDR3 sequence is 13 residues long. The ends were cut back, 6 bases at V and 0 bases at J, with 9 bases in the middle. The CDR3 reads CSATGSSGNTIYF. In nucleotides, the CDR3 is TGCAGTGCAACAGGGAGCTCTGGAAACACCATATATTTT.

V and J are TRBV27 and TRBJ2-1; TRBD2 agrees at 8 bases. V shed 7 bases, J shed 9 bases, and the junction held 5 bases outside the gene matches. There are 12 residues in the CDR3. CDR1 MNHEY and CDR2 SMNVEV come from the germline V gene (reference sequence). CDR3 nucleotides: TGTGCCAGCATCGGGAGGGTGGGTGAGCAGTTCTTC. Amino acid sequence: CASIGRVGEQFF.

The chain uses TRBV29-1 and TRBJ1-2, with D tentatively TRBD1 (6 bases). The CDR3 runs 12 residues. Germline values: CDR1 SQVTM, CDR2 ANQGSEA. The ends were cut back, 4 bases at V and 5 bases at J, with 11 bases in the middle. The CDR3 reads CSVGTALYGYTF. CDR3 DNA: TGCAGCGTTGGGACAGCTCTTTATGGCTACACCTTC.

This rearrangement joins TRBV6-2 or TRBV6-3 to TRBJ2-3; D may be TRBD2 (5 bases). The V gene lost 6 bases and the J gene lost 0 bases, with 13 bases spanning the gap. Germline CDR1 MNHEY, CDR2 SVGEGT. This CDR3 comprises 15 residues. DNA of the CDR3: TGTGCCAGCAGCCTTGGACGGGGAAGCACAGATACGCAGTATTTT. Translated, it gives CASSLGRGSTDTQYF.

This clonotype was found a few times. This chain connects TRBV7-9 to TRBJ2-1, with D possibly being TRBD2 (6 bases). From germline, CDR1 is SEHNR and CDR2 FQNEAQ (reference sequence). The CDR3 sequence is 18 residues long. Between the trimmed V and J ends, which lost 5 bases and 3 bases, there was a span of 23 bases. DNA of the CDR3: TGTGCCAGCAGCGCTTCGGGACTTAGAAGCTGGGTCTACAATGAGCAGTTCTTC. Translating it yields CASSASGLRSWVYNEQFF.

The chain has TRBV20-1 and TRBJ2-3; D may be TRBD1 or TRBD2 (5 bases each). CDR1 and CDR2 from the germline V gene are DFQATT and SNEGSKA (reference sequence). V was trimmed by 6 bases and J by 2 bases, leaving 18 bases between them. This CDR3 spans 15 amino acids. CDR3 sequence reads: CSARSPGTSTDTQYF. In nucleotides, the CDR3 is TGCAGTGCCCGCAGCCCCGGGACCTCCACAGATACGCAGTATTTT.

The chain carries TRBV2 and TRBJ2-7; D is unclear. Germline CDR1 SNHLY, CDR2 FYNNEI. There are 13 residues in the CDR3. The ends were cut back, 4 bases at V and 5 bases at J, with 12 bases in the middle. CDR3 loop: CASSGTGFDEQYF. For the CDR3, the DNA is TGTGCCAGCAGTGGGACCGGGTTCGACGAGCAGTACTTC.

V usage is TRBV7-9 and J usage is TRBJ2-5; perhaps TRBD2 as D (5 bases). This CDR3 has 14 residues. Trimming stripped 6 bases from V and 2 bases from J, with 13 bases between. CDR1 and CDR2 from the germline V gene are SEHNR and FQNEAQ (reference sequence). The CDR3 DNA follows: TGTGCCAGCAGTCCTTCACGGGAACAAGAGACCCAGTACTTC. Encoded protein: CASSPSREQETQYF.

The V gene is TRBV12-3 or TRBV12-4, the J gene TRBJ1-6; perhaps TRBD1 as D (6 bases). Trimming shortened V by 3 bases and J by 9 bases, and 9 bases separated the two germline ends. The CDR3 is 13 residues long. CDR3 DNA sequence: TGTGCCAGCAGTTTTCAGGGGTCTTCACCCCTCCACTTT. Its protein is CASSFQGSSPLHF.

V usage is TRBV6-2 or TRBV6-3 and J usage is TRBJ2-2; D possibly matches TRBD1 or TRBD2 (5 bases each). The CDR3 spans 17 residues. In germline, CDR1 is MNHEY, CDR2 SVGEGT. V was clipped by 2 bases and J by 0 bases, with 13 bases between them. The CDR3: CASSYTKGTPNTGELFF. For the CDR3, the DNA is TGTGCCAGCAGTTACACTAAGGGGACCCCGAACACCGGGGAGCTGTTTTTT.

The chain combines TRBV20-1 with TRBJ2-2, with a tentative D call TRBD2 (5 bases). This CDR3 comprises 12 residues. Trimming shortened V by 3 bases and J by 5 bases, and 7 bases separated the two germline ends. Germline V gene sequence: CDR1 DFQATT, CDR2 SNEGSKA (reference sequence). The CDR3 protein is CSARSGTGELFF. Here the CDR3 DNA reads TGCAGTGCTAGGTCGGGAACCGGGGAGCTGTTTTTT.

The chain employs TRBV28 and TRBJ1-2, with TRBD1 matching 7 bases. V shed 1 base and J 6 bases; nucleotides not matched to a gene: 2. This CDR3 region has 13 residues. CDR1 is MDHEN and CDR2 is SYDVKM in the germline V gene. In DNA, the CDR3 is TGTGCCAGCAGTTTATTAGGGGGCAATGGCTACACCTTC. Translating it yields CASSLLGGNGYTF.

V is TRBV27 and J is TRBJ1-2, with 7 bases matching TRBD1. From germline, CDR1 is MNHEY and CDR2 SMNVEV (reference sequence). The J segment lost 0 bases and the V segment lost 5 bases, leaving 3 bases of the junction unmatched. The CDR3 totals 14 residues. The CDR3 sequence is CASSGQASNYGYTF. CDR3 DNA: TGTGCCAGCAGTGGACAGGCTTCTAACTATGGCTACACCTTC.

This clonotype was detected a few times. The chain uses TRBV7-6 and TRBJ2-7; 10 bases are shared with TRBD1. CDR1 is SGHVS and CDR2 is FNYEAQ in the germline V gene. CDR3 size: 14 residues. V was pared by 3 bases and J by 7 bases, with 6 bases of the junction left unmatched. This chain's CDR3 is CASSFDRGLGEQYF. DNA for the CDR3: TGTGCCAGCAGCTTTGACAGGGGGCTCGGAGAGCAGTACTTC.

This chain connects TRBV5-4 to TRBJ2-2; D call uncertain. The CDR3 loop spans 13 amino acids. V shed 3 bases and J shed 6 bases, with 9 bases lying between them. Germline V gene lookup returns CDR1 SGHNT and CDR2 YYREEE (reference sequence). CDR3 region: CASSSDPAGELFF. The CDR3 DNA follows: TGTGCCAGCAGCTCTGATCCGGCCGGGGAGCTGTTTTTT.

The J gene is TRBJ1-5, the V gene TRBV19, with 8 bases that match TRBD1. The CDR3 totals 19 residues. Germline-derived CDR1 and CDR2 are LNHDA and SQIVND (reference sequence). Trimming removed 3 bases from V and 6 bases from J; junction bases left unmatched: 19. CDR3 DNA sequence: TGTGCCAGTAGTATGAGTGGACAGGGACGGAAGCTACGAGGTCAGCCCCAGCATTTT. It translates to CASSMSGQGRKLRGQPQHF.